This T cell receptor (beta chain) was identified in a study of tumor-infiltrating lymphocytes in primary liver carcinoma. Study findings and constraints: Among the pair types, tumor region pairs showed more overlap than tumor-adjacent and tumor-blood pairs. Researchers report that only about 8-25% of top clones turned up in all five tumor regions.

Bulk tissue was left unsorted, and RNA and DNA were co-extracted from around 18-30 mg of it. Concerning this clonotype itself: Its target is not known.

The CDR3 is 15 amino acids. V shed 10 bases and J shed 0 bases, with 17 bases lying between them. Germline values: CDR1 SGHAT, CDR2 FQNNGV. A primer matching the constant region was used to make TCR beta cDNA from 500 to 650 ng of total RNA. Library construction for TCR beta comprised three nested multiplex PCR rounds performed with slightly modified ARM-PCR. TRBV1-TRBV30 forward and Cbeta reverse primers drove the first two approximately 10-cycle rounds. TCRdb reprocessed the multiplex PCR reads via MiXCR and lists one record per CDR3 protein. This repertoire shows 99,000 or so distinct CDR3 sequences, 55% to 75% found once; its top ten account for around 9.1%.

V usage is TRBV11-2 and J usage is TRBJ2-3; unclear D gene. The receptor comes from a woman aged 55-75 years with primary liver carcinoma and hepatitis B virus infection. What was sequenced was liver tumor tissue from sampling region 5. Subset reported: tumor region T5, tumor centre. CDR3 nucleotide sequence: TGTGCCACCAGACCGACGGCGTCAAGCACAGATACGCAGTATTTT. Amino acid sequence: CATRPTASSTDTQYF.